Listed below are T cell receptor beta chains from one sample, sequenced in a study of blood T cell repertoires in COVID-19. Assay used: immunoSEQ multiplex PCR; TCRdb lists only in-frame clones, some missing. The data contain 130,000 or so clones, 75% to 90% of them seen just once; the ten biggest clones take up more than 3.5%. Input material: peripheral blood. The source is a man aged 55 to 70 with COVID-19, enrolled during active disease. The CDR3 runs from the conserved cysteine through the conserved F or W. A D gene is named only where the DNA matches it firmly. Some rows have no size entry. The others give once, few or many, or a class for an expanded clone.

clone size	D gene	V gene	J gene	CDR3 length	CDR3 protein	CDR3 DNA
-	-	TRBV7-2	TRBJ2-1	15	CASSSVSGSYNEQFF	TGTGCCAGCAGCTCAGTTAGCGGCTCCTACAATGAGCAGTTCTTC
many	TRBD1	TRBV7-9	TRBJ2-5	16	CASSPRVGTATETQYF	TGTGCCAGCAGCCCCCGAGTTGGGACAGCCACCGAGACCCAGTACTTC
-	TRBD2	TRBV7-6	TRBJ2-2	16	CASSLVLAGGTGELFF	TGTGCCAGCAGCTTAGTGCTAGCGGGGGGCACCGGGGAGCTGTTTTTT
-	-	TRBV5-1	TRBJ2-6	17	CASSPTIRGSGANVLTF	TGCGCCAGCAGCCCGACAATTAGGGGCTCTGGGGCCAACGTCCTGACTTTC
-	TRBD2	TRBV5-1	TRBJ2-3	16	CASSTRTSGIGDTQYF	TGCGCCAGCAGCACCCGGACTAGCGGTATAGGTGATACGCAGTATTTT
-	-	TRBV18	TRBJ1-1	15	CASSRRGGLNTEAFF	TGTGCCAGCTCACGCCGGGGAGGACTGAACACTGAAGCTTTCTTT
-	TRBD1	TRBV2	TRBJ2-5	15	CASSEDRGHAETQYF	TGTGCCAGCAGTGAAGACAGGGGGCATGCGGAGACCCAGTACTTC
-	TRBD2	TRBV7-2	TRBJ2-1	16	CASSFELAGVQDEQFF	TGTGCCAGCAGCTTTGAACTAGCGGGGGTCCAGGATGAGCAGTTCTTC
-	-	TRBV4-2	TRBJ2-7	13	CASSRTGNYEQYF	TGTGCCAGCAGCCGAACAGGAAACTACGAGCAGTACTTC
-	-	TRBV10-3	TRBJ1-1	13	CAISNTGNTEAFF	TGTGCCATCAGCAATACAGGAAACACTGAAGCTTTCTTT
-	TRBD1	TRBV7-2	TRBJ1-4	14	CASSYRGSGEKLFF	TGTGCCAGCAGCTACAGGGGATCGGGGGAAAAACTGTTTTTT
-	-	TRBV18	TRBJ1-2	14	CASSPPAGGGGYTF	TGTGCCAGCTCACCACCGGCCGGGGGTGGGGGCTACACCTTC
once	TRBD1	TRBV3-1/TRBV3-2	TRBJ2-6	15	CASSPTGVGANVLTF	TGTGCCAGCAGCCCAACAGGGGTCGGGGCCAACGTCCTGACTTTC
once	-	TRBV18	TRBJ2-7	12	CASSPNSYEQYF	TGTGCCAGCTCACCCAACTCCTACGAGCAGTACTTC
-	TRBD1	TRBV27	TRBJ1-2	14	CASSFLTGEDGYTF	TGTGCCAGCAGTTTTTTGACAGGGGAAGATGGCTACACCTTC
-	TRBD1	TRBV6-1	TRBJ1-2	14	CASSEIGTGHGYTF	TGTGCCAGCAGTGAAATCGGGACAGGCCATGGCTACACCTTC
-	-	TRBV5-4	TRBJ2-1	17	CASSLGSWASSYNEQFF	TGTGCCAGCAGCTTGGGAAGTTGGGCAAGCTCCTACAATGAGCAGTTCTTC
-	TRBD1	TRBV7-6	TRBJ1-3	19	CASSLRENRGSLSGNTIYF	TGTGCCAGCAGCTTACGGGAAAACAGGGGAAGTTTGTCTGGAAACACCATATATTTT
once	-	TRBV5-1	TRBJ1-2	14	CASSLGGFERGYTF	TGCGCCAGCAGCTTGGGAGGATTTGAACGTGGCTACACCTTC
few	TRBD1	TRBV12-3/TRBV12-4	TRBJ2-7	13	CASRRQGVGEQYF	TGTGCCAGCAGGCGACAGGGGGTAGGCGAGCAGTACTTC
-	TRBD1	TRBV3-1/TRBV3-2	TRBJ1-4	15	CASSQLDRKNEKLFF	TGTGCCAGCAGCCAGCTGGACAGGAAGAATGAAAAACTGTTTTTT
once	TRBD2	TRBV19	TRBJ2-1	14	CASTRTTSGGEQFF	TGTGCCAGTACCCGGACTACTAGCGGGGGGGAGCAGTTCTTC
-	TRBD1	TRBV19	TRBJ1-5	16	CASSIAARQGNQPQHF	TGTGCCAGTAGTATAGCTGCCCGACAGGGGAATCAGCCCCAGCATTTT
-	-	TRBV29-1	TRBJ1-1	12	CSGSALNTEAFF	TGCAGCGGGAGTGCTTTGAACACTGAAGCTTTCTTT
-	TRBD1	TRBV19	TRBJ1-5	15	CASTTGTGANQPQHF	TGTGCCAGTACCACGGGGACAGGGGCCAATCAGCCCCAGCATTTT
few	-	TRBV5-1	TRBJ2-2	16	CASSLRDTLNTGELFF	TGCGCCAGCAGCTTACGGGACACACTAAACACCGGGGAGCTGTTTTTT
many	-	TRBV7-2	TRBJ2-7	18	CASSLFGPTGLSSYEQYF	TGTGCCAGCAGCTTATTCGGCCCAACAGGATTAAGCTCCTACGAGCAGTACTTC
-	TRBD2	TRBV7-3	TRBJ2-1	13	CASSFRGDNEQFF	TGTGCCAGCAGCTTCCGGGGGGACAATGAGCAGTTCTTC
-	TRBD2	TRBV28	TRBJ2-1	15	CASSPGEAGGNEQFF	TGTGCCAGCAGTCCAGGGGAAGCGGGGGGCAATGAGCAGTTCTTC
-	-	TRBV3-1/TRBV3-2	TRBJ1-2	15	CASSQGRGAGYGYTF	TGTGCCAGCAGCCAAGGTCGGGGGGCTGGGTATGGCTACACCTTC
-	-	TRBV6-5	TRBJ2-1	15	CASHRSEGNLHEQFF	TGTGCCAGCCATAGGTCGGAGGGAAACCTCCATGAGCAGTTCTTC
-	-	TRBV4-1	TRBJ1-2	14	CASSQESRGRGYTF	TGCGCCAGCAGCCAAGAGTCCAGGGGTCGTGGCTACACCTTC
-	-	TRBV11-2	TRBJ2-7	14	CASSLPGRGYEQYF	TGTGCCAGCAGCCTTCCCGGTCGGGGCTACGAGCAGTACTTC
-	-	TRBV30	TRBJ2-7	14	CAWRSLQGSYEQYF	TGTGCCTGGAGATCTTTACAGGGAAGTTACGAGCAGTACTTC
-	-	TRBV5-5	TRBJ2-7	14	CASSALAGPGEQYF	TGTGCCAGCAGCGCCTTAGCCGGCCCGGGCGAGCAGTACTTC
-	-	TRBV9	TRBJ2-3	12	CASSVHGDTQYF	TGTGCCAGCAGCGTGCACGGAGATACGCAGTATTTT
few	-	TRBV27	TRBJ1-4	14	CATRLNRDEEKLFF	TGTGCCACCCGCCTAAACAGGGATGAGGAAAAACTGTTTTTT
-	-	TRBV4-1	TRBJ1-3	16	CASSQGTASSGNTIYF	TGCGCCAGCAGCCAAGGGACAGCGAGCTCTGGAAACACCATATATTTT
few	TRBD1	TRBV2	TRBJ1-6	15	CASSEVDRGSSPLHF	TGTGCCAGCAGTGAAGTAGACAGGGGAAGCTCACCCCTCCACTTT
-	-	TRBV5-1	TRBJ1-6	15	CASSNPGETNSPLHF	TGCGCCAGCAGCAACCCCGGGGAAACGAATTCACCCCTCCACTTT
-	TRBD1	TRBV5-1	TRBJ1-6	13	CASSQGQGGPLHF	TGCGCCAGCAGCCAAGGACAGGGCGGACCCCTCCACTTT
few	TRBD1	TRBV2	TRBJ2-7	13	CASKGQGPYEQYF	TGTGCCAGCAAAGGACAGGGCCCCTACGAGCAGTACTTC
once	TRBD1	TRBV5-1	TRBJ2-7	15	CASSLNRDRALQQYF	TGCGCCAGCAGCCTTAACCGGGACAGAGCTTTGCAGCAGTACTTC
-	-	TRBV5-1	TRBJ1-2	14	CASSQLQGKDGYTF	TGCGCCAGCAGCCAGTTACAGGGAAAGGATGGCTACACCTTC
once	TRBD1	TRBV5-6	TRBJ1-1	15	CASSIYVTGDTEAFF	TGTGCCAGCAGCATTTATGTTACAGGGGACACTGAAGCTTTCTTT
-	-	TRBV2	TRBJ1-5	14	CASRFGQNNQPQHF	TGTGCCAGCCGTTTCGGACAGAACAATCAGCCCCAGCATTTT
-	-	TRBV6-2/TRBV6-3	TRBJ1-5	15	CASSNDRAGNQPQHF	TGTGCCAGCAGTAACGACAGAGCCGGCAATCAGCCCCAGCATTTT
-	-	TRBV2	TRBJ2-2	13	CASRSSNTGELFF	TGTGCCAGCAGGTCCTCGAACACCGGGGAGCTGTTTTTT
-	-	TRBV6-1	TRBJ1-1	15	CASSEDWTVNTEAFF	TGTGCCAGCAGTGAAGACTGGACAGTGAACACTGAAGCTTTCTTT
once	-	TRBV7-9	TRBJ1-2	13	CASSFGSHGGYTF	TGTGCCAGCAGCTTTGGGAGCCACGGTGGCTACACCTTC